One and the same sample provided the 13 T cell receptor beta chains below, sequenced in a study of T cells in Graves' hyperthyroidism and ophthalmopathy. TCR beta CDR3 region amplification was performed from RNA transcripts. HTBI primers were used for first-round RT-PCR of the TCR CDR3. TCRdb re-called the multiplex PCR reads with MiXCR, one entry per CDR3 protein. The sample has 300,000 to 400,000 distinct CDR3 sequences; approximately 14% are singletons. The sequenced sample was blood. These receptors all stem from a woman under 40 with Graves' ophthalmopathy.

The CDR3: CASSRGQNQETQYF. CDR3 nucleotides: TGTGCCAGCAGCCGGGGACAGAACCAAGAGACCCAGTACTTC. The chain couples TRBV7-9 to TRBJ2-5; 7 bases are shared with TRBD1. This CDR3 spans 14 amino acids. Germline lookup yields CDR1 SEHNR and CDR2 FQNEAQ (reference sequence). The junction had 3 bases not matched to a gene; V was cut back by 5 bases and J by 0 bases.

This clonotype was observed many times. The rearrangement links TRBV27 to TRBJ2-4; D possibly corresponds to TRBD2 (5 bases). With 3 bases removed from V and 7 bases from J, the gap between germline ends came to 10 bases. Germline CDR1 and CDR2: MNHEY and SMNVEV (reference sequence). The length of the CDR3 is 13 residues. This chain's CDR3 is CASSLAGGNIQYF. CDR3 bases: TGTGCCAGCAGTTTGGCGGGTGGTAACATTCAGTACTTC.

This clonotype was counted ten times or more. In DNA, the CDR3 is TGTGCCAGCTCAGACTCCGGGACAGGGGAGCGAGAGCAGTACTTC. Its translation is CASSDSGTGEREQYF. The chain recombines TRBV18 with TRBJ2-7; 10 bases align to TRBD1. Trimming took 5 bases from V and 7 from J; bases not matched to a gene: 11. Per the germline V gene, CDR1 is KGHSH and CDR2 is LQKENI. The CDR3 is made up of 15 amino acids.

J is TRBJ1-4 and V is TRBV11-3, with a tentative D call TRBD1 (6 bases). The germline V and J ends were trimmed by 5 bases and 4 bases, with 14 bases remaining between them. The germline V gene has CDR1 SGHNT and CDR2 YENEEA. The CDR3 totals 15 residues. CDR3 in DNA: TGTGCCAGCAGCCGGACACAGGGCGGTAATGAAAAACTGTTTTTT. The encoded protein is CASSRTQGGNEKLFF. Combining the CDR3 with reference TRBV11-3 and TRBJ1-4 gives the whole variable domain EAGVVQSPRYKIIEKKQPVAFWCNPISGHNTLYWYLQNLGQGPELLIRYENEEAVDDSQLPKDRFSAERLKGVDSTLKIQPAELGDSAVYLCASSRTQGGNEKLFFGSGTQLSVL.

About this clonotype: One base away lies a much larger clone, so this may be a sequencing read error. The V and J genes are TRBV3-1 and TRBJ2-7; 8 nucleotides line up with TRBD1. CDR1 and CDR2 from the germline V gene are LGHDT and YNNKEL (reference sequence). This CDR3 spans 11 amino acids. Losses at the gene ends were 9 bases for V and 6 bases for J; bases not matched to a gene: 4. The CDR3 spells CASQGACEQYF. The CDR3 DNA sequence: TGTGCCAGTCAGGGGGCCTGCGAGCAGTACTTC.

To note about this clonotype: Just one base apart from a much larger clone, this may be a read error. The chain combines TRBV20-1 with TRBJ1-2, with a tentative D call TRBD1 (5 bases). From germline, CDR1 is DFQATT and CDR2 SNEGSKA (reference sequence). Trimming cost V 3 bases and J 5 bases, with 19 bases left between them. The CDR3 consists of 15 residues. The CDR3 protein is CSASRERGSRYGYTF. CDR3 DNA sequence: TGCAGTGCTAGCCGGGAGAGGGGAAGTCGGTATGGCTACACCTTC.

This clonotype was detected ten times or more. The V and J genes are TRBV5-6 and TRBJ2-1, with TRBD1 as a possible D gene (5 bases). Per the germline V gene, CDR1 is SGHDT and CDR2 is YYEEEE. Trimming left V 0 bases short and J 9 bases short, with 16 bases between. The CDR3 length is 15 residues. The CDR3 spells CASSLGSGLRGEQFF. In DNA, the CDR3 is TGTGCCAGCAGCTTGGGGTCGGGCTTAAGGGGTGAGCAGTTCTTC. The complete variable domain, with remaining parts taken from reference TRBV5-6 and TRBJ2-1, reads DAGVTQSPTHLIKTRGQQVTLRCSPKSGHDTVSWYQQALGQGPQFIFQYYEEEERQRGNFPDRFSGHQFPNYSSELNVNALLLGDSALYLCASSLGSGLRGEQFFGPGTRLTVL.

This rearrangement joins TRBV5-5 to TRBJ1-2; D unclear. This CDR3 has 15 amino acids. Trimming cost V 0 bases and J 1 base, with 10 bases left between them. The germline V gene encodes CDR1 SGHKS and CDR2 YYEKEE (reference sequence). The CDR3 DNA sequence: TGTGCCAGCAGCTTGGGTTTGGTTCTTAACTATGGCTACACCTTC. Amino acids: CASSLGLVLNYGYTF.

This clonotype was counted ten times or more. The chain links TRBV7-2 to TRBJ2-7, with no clear D. Germline V gene lookup returns CDR1 SGHTA and CDR2 FQGNSA. Trimming removed 7 bases from V and 3 bases from J, with 19 bases in between. This CDR3 spans 15 amino acids. DNA for the CDR3: TGTGCCAGCACCGCCGGGCCAAACCGCGACTACGAGCAGTACTTC. Residues: CASTAGPNRDYEQYF.

This clonotype has a count of ten or more. At one boundary the junction diverges from the germline segment, which might be a read error. V and J are TRBV12-3 or TRBV12-4 and TRBJ1-2; D gene ambiguous. The CDR3 runs 13 residues. The CDR3 DNA reads TGTGCCAGCAGACCCGACGGGAACTATGGCTACGCCTTC. Protein: CASRPDGNYGYAF.

This clonotype was found many times. The chain employs TRBV3-1 and TRBJ2-1, with 7 bases aligning to TRBD2. CDR1 LGHDT and CDR2 YNNKEL come from the germline V gene (reference sequence). The CDR3 contains 15 residues. The V and J ends lost 3 bases and 2 bases, in that order; junction bases with no gene match: 4. In DNA form, the CDR3 reads TGTGCCAGCAGCCACCAGCGGGGAACCTACAATGAGCAGTTCTTC. Translating gives CASSHQRGTYNEQFF.

This clonotype was recorded a few times. This chain links TRBV20-1 with TRBJ2-7; 9 bases line up with TRBD2. V gave up 5 bases and J gave up 2 bases; unmatched junction bases: 13. Germline CDR1 reads DFQATT; CDR2 reads SNEGSKA (reference sequence). This CDR3 region has 16 residues. CDR3 residues: CSAGPLQRGATYEQYF. The CDR3 region has the DNA TGCAGTGCTGGACCCCTTCAGCGGGGGGCGACCTACGAGCAGTACTTC.

This clonotype appeared many times. The gene calls are TRBV28 and TRBJ2-3, with D tentatively TRBD2 (5 bases). Germline V gene data show CDR1 as MDHEN and CDR2 as SYDVKM. V lost 2 bases and J lost 7, with 16 bases in between. The CDR3 extends over 15 amino acids. CDR3 bases: TGTGCCAGCAGTTTAACATATAACATCGGGAATACGCAGTATTTT. Residues: CASSLTYNIGNTQYF.